The 7 T cell receptor beta chains listed next were all sequenced from one sample in a study of blood T cell repertoires in COVID-19. Clones were read by immunoSEQ multiplex PCR, and TCRdb kept only the in-frame ones, dropping some. The sample has 150,000 to 200,000 clones, around 83% seen once; the top ten hold 5.4%. Sequences were obtained from peripheral blood. These receptors were obtained from a woman aged 50 to 65 with COVID-19, enrolled during active disease.

For the CDR3, the DNA is TGTGCCAGCAGTTACGGGACAGGGGGCGGGTCAGATACGCAGTATTTT. As protein: CASSYGTGGGSDTQYF. The chain has TRBV6-2 or TRBV6-3 and TRBJ2-3; 12 bases line up with TRBD1. Trimming at V came to 2 bases and at J to 4 bases, leaving 4 bases not matched to a gene. CDR3 size: 16 residues. Germline CDR1 MNHEY, CDR2 SVGEGT.

There are a few counts of this clone. V gene TRBV11-2 combines with J gene TRBJ2-7, with TRBD1 matching 10 bases. J lost 5 bases, V lost 4 bases, and 11 bases had no gene match. There are 16 residues in the CDR3. CDR1 is SGHAT and CDR2 is FQNNGV in the germline V gene. CDR3 sequence: CASSYETGTGVNEQYF. The DNA of the CDR3 is TGTGCCAGCAGCTATGAGACCGGGACAGGGGTGAACGAGCAGTACTTC.

The chain employs TRBV18 and TRBJ1-1; the D gene is possibly TRBD1 (5 bases). The germline V gene has CDR1 KGHSH and CDR2 LQKENI. V was shortened by 1 base and J by 1 base, with 10 bases between the two germline ends. This CDR3 is built from 15 residues. This chain's CDR3 is CASSPRRDANTEAFF. CDR3 sequence (DNA): TGTGCCAGCTCACCACGCAGGGATGCGAACACTGAAGCTTTCTTT.

This sequence joins TRBV7-9 and TRBJ2-6, with TRBD1 matching over 8 bases. V lost 5 bases, J lost 0 bases, and 9 bases stayed unmatched. This CDR3 spans 18 amino acids. CDR1 and CDR2 from the germline V gene are SEHNR and FQNEAQ (reference sequence). The CDR3 DNA reads as TGTGCCAGCAGCCTAGGGACAGGATCACTCTCTGGGGCCAACGTCCTGACTTTC. It yields the protein CASSLGTGSLSGANVLTF.

The chain uses TRBV19 and TRBJ2-5; 7 nucleotides align to TRBD2. This CDR3 comprises 14 residues. Losses at the gene ends were 4 bases for V and 2 bases for J; bases not matched to a gene: 4. CDR1 LNHDA and CDR2 SQIVND come from the germline V gene (reference sequence). The CDR3 protein is CASSTSGVQETQYF. CDR3 sequence (DNA): TGTGCCAGTAGTACGAGCGGGGTTCAAGAGACCCAGTACTTC.

This chain joins TRBV7-9 and TRBJ2-7, with TRBD1 identical over 8 bases. This CDR3 spans 18 amino acids. J lost 0 bases, V lost 5 bases, and 15 bases had no gene match. Germline CDR1 is SEHNR and CDR2 is FQNEAQ (reference sequence). In DNA form, the CDR3 reads TGTGCCAGCAGCGCGGCTCCAGGGGGCCCTCTATACTCCTACGAGCAGTACTTC. Its protein is CASSAAPGGPLYSYEQYF.

This clone was detected only a few times. The gene calls are TRBV28 and TRBJ1-5; TRBD1 might be the D (5 bases). V gave up 6 bases and J gave up 2 bases, with 11 bases separating them. The CDR3 loop spans 14 amino acids. CDR1 MDHEN and CDR2 SYDVKM come from the germline V gene. The CDR3 reads CASSWGAGNQPQHF. CDR3 sequence (DNA): TGTGCCAGCAGCTGGGGCGCGGGCAATCAGCCCCAGCATTTT. The full variable domain, in which reference TRBV28 and TRBJ1-5 provide the parts outside the CDR3, is DVKVTQSSRYLVKRTGEKVFLECVQDMDHENMFWYRQDPGLGLRLIYFSYDVKMKEKGDIPEGYSVSREKKERFSLILESASTNQTSMYLCASSWGAGNQPQHFGDGTRLSIL.